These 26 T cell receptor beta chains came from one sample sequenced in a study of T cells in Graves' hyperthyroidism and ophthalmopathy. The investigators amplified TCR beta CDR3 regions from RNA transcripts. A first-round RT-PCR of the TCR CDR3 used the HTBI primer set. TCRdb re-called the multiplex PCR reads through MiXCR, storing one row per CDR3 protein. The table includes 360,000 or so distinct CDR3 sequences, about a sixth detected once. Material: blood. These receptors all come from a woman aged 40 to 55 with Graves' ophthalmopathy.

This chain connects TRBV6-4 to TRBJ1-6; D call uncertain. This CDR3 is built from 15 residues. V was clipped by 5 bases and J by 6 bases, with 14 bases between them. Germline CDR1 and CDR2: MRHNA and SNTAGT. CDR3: CASSQTAGSNSPLHF. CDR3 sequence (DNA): TGTGCCAGCAGTCAAACCGCAGGTTCTAATTCACCCCTCCACTTT.

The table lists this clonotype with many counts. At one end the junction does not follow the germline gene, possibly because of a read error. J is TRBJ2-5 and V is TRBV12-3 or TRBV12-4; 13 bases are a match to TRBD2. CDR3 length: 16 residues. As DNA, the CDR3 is TGTGCCAGCAGCTTAGGGACTAGCGGGACCCAAGAGACCCAGTACTTC. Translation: CASSLGTSGTQETQYF.

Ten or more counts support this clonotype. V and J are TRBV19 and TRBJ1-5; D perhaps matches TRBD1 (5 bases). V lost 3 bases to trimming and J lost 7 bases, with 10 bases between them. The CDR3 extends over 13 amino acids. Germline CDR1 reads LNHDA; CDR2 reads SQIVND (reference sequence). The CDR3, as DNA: TGTGCCAGTAGTATGGGGGGAATCCAGCCCCAGCATTTT. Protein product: CASSMGGIQPQHF.

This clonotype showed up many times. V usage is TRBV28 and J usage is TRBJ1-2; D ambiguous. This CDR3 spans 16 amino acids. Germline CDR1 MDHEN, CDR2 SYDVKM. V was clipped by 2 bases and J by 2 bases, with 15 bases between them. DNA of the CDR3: TGTGCCAGCAGTTTAGGGATCAGGCTAGGGAACTATGGCTACACCTTC. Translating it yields CASSLGIRLGNYGYTF.

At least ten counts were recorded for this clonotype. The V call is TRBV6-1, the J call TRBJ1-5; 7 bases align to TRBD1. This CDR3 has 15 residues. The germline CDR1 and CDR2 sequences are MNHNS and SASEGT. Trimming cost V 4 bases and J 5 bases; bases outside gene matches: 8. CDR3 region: CASSARQGMDQPQHF. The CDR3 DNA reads TGTGCCAGCAGTGCTAGACAGGGCATGGATCAGCCCCAGCATTTT.

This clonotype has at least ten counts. The CDR3 DNA reads TGTGCCAGCAGTTACAGGGTCAATCAGCCCCAGCATTTT. This gives the protein CASSYRVNQPQHF. The chain recombines TRBV6-2 or TRBV6-3 with TRBJ1-5; D is undetermined. CDR3 length equals 13 residues. V dropped 2 bases and J dropped 3 bases, with 5 bases sitting between them. Germline assignment: CDR1 MNHEY and CDR2 SVGEGT.

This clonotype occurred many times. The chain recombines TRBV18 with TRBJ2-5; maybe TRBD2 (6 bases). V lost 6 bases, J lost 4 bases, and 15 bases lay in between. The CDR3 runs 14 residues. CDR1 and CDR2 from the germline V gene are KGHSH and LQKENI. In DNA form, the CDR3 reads TGTGCCAGCTCGCCCCCCTGGGGGGTAGAGACCCAGTACTTC. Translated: CASSPPWGVETQYF.

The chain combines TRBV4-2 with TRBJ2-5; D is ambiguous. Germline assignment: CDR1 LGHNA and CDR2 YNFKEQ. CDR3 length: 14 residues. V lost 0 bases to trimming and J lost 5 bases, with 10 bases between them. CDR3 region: CASSQEVGSETQYF. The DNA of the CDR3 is TGTGCCAGCAGCCAAGAGGTGGGATCGGAGACCCAGTACTTC.

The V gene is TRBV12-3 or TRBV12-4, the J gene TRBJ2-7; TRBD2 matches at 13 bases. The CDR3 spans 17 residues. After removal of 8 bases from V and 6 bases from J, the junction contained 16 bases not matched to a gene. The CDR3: CASGSTLTSGRPGEQYF. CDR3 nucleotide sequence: TGTGCCAGCGGTTCAACTCTGACTAGCGGGAGGCCGGGCGAGCAGTACTTC.

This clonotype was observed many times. CDR3: CSARGNGAGDQPQHF. The CDR3 nucleotides are TGCAGTGCTAGAGGAAACGGGGCAGGGGATCAGCCCCAGCATTTT. This chain connects TRBV20-1 to TRBJ1-5; D is perhaps TRBD1 (6 bases). The length of the CDR3 is 15 residues. The germline gives CDR1 DFQATT, CDR2 SNEGSKA (reference sequence). The germline V and J ends were trimmed by 1 base and 5 bases, with 15 bases remaining between them.

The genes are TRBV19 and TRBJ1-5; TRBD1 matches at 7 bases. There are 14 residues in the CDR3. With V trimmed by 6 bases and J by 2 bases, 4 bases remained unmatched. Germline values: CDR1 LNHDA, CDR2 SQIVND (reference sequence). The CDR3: CASRTGLGNQPQHF. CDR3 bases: TGTGCCAGTAGGACAGGGCTCGGCAATCAGCCCCAGCATTTT.

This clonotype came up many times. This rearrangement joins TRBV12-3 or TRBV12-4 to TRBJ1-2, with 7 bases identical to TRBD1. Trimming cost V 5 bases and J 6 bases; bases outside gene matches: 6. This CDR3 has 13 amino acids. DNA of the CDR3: TGTGCCAGCAGTCAAAACAGGGGAAATGGCTACACCTTC. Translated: CASSQNRGNGYTF.

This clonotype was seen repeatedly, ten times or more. The CDR3 region is CAWTQGGSVYYEQYF. The CDR3 bases are TGTGCCTGGACCCAAGGGGGCTCCGTTTATTACGAGCAGTACTTC. This chain joins TRBV30 and TRBJ2-7; TRBD1 agrees at 7 bases. V was pared by 4 bases and J by 4 bases, with 13 bases of the junction left unmatched. This CDR3 has 15 residues. CDR1 and CDR2 from the germline V gene are GTSNPN and SVGIG (reference sequence).

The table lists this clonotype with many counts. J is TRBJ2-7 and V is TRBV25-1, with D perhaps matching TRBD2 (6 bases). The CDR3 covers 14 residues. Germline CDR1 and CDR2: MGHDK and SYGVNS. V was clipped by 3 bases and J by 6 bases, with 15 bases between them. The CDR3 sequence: CASSEGGWVGEQYF. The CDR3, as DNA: TGTGCCAGCAGTGAGGGAGGTTGGGTCGGCGAGCAGTACTTC.

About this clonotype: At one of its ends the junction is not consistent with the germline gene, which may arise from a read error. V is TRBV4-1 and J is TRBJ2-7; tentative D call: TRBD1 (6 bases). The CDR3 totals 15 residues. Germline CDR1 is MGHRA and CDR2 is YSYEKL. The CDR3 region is CASSPMAGDTYEQYF. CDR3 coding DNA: TGTGCCAGCAGCCCAATGGCAGGGGACACCTACGAGCAGTACTTC.

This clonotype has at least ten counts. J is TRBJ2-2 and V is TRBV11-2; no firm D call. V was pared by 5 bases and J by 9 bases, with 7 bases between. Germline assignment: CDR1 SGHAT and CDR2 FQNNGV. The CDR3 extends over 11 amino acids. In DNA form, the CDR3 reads TGTGCCAGCAGCGTAGGGAGGGAGCTGTTTTTT. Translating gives CASSVGRELFF.

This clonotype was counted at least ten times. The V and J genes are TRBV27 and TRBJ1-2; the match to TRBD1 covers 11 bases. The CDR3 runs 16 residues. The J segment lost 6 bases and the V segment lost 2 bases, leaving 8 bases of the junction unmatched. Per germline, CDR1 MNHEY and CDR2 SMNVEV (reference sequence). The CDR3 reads CASSLTRTGGGDGYTF. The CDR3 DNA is TGTGCCAGCAGTTTAACCCGGACAGGGGGCGGCGATGGCTACACCTTC.

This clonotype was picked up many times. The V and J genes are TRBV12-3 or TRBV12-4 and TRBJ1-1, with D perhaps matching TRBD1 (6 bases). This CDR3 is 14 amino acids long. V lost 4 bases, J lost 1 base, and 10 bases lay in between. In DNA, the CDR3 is TGTGCCAGCAGTTCCCGGGACACGAACACTGAAGCTTTCTTT. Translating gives CASSSRDTNTEAFF.

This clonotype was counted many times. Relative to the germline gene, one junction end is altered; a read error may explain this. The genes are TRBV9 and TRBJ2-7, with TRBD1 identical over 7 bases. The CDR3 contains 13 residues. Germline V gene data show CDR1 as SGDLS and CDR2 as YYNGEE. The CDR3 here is CASSVVVGGEQCF. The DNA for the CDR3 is TGTGCCAGCAGCGTAGTTGTAGGGGGCGAGCAGTGCTTC.

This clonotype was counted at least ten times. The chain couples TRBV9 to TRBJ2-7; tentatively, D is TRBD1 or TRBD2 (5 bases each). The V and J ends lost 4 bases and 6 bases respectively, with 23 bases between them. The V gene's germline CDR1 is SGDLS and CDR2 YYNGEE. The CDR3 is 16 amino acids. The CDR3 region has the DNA TGTGCCAGCAGCTCAGAGGGACGCCGGGCCCTGGCCGAGCAGTACTTC. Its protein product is CASSSEGRRALAEQYF.

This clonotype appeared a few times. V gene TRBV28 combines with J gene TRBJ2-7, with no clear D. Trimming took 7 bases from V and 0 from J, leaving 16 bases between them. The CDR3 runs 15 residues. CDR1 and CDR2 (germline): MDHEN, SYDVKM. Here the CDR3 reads CASTPSGTYSYEQYF. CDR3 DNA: TGTGCCAGCACCCCTTCTGGTACCTACTCCTACGAGCAGTACTTC.

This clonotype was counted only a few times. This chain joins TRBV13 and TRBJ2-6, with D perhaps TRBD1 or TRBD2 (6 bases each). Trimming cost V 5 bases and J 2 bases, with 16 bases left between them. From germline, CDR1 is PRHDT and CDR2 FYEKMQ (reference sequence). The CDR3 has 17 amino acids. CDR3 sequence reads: CASSLARGTTGANVLTF. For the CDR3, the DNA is TGTGCCAGCAGCCTAGCCCGGGGGACAACTGGGGCCAACGTCCTGACTTTC.

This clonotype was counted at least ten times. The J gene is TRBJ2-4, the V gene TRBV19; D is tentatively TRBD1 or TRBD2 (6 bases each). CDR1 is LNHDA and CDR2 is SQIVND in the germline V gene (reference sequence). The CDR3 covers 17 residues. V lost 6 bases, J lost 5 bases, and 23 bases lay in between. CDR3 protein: CASSQSPLRGPENIQYF. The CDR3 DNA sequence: TGTGCCAGTAGCCAATCCCCTCTACGGGGGCCTGAAAACATTCAGTACTTC.

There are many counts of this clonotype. CDR3 residues: CSVKPGQGTEQYF. Written as DNA, the CDR3 is TGCAGCGTCAAACCGGGACAGGGGACCGAGCAGTACTTC. The chain is built from TRBV29-1 and TRBJ2-7, with 10 bases aligning to TRBD1. This CDR3 is 13 amino acids long. The trim removed 6 bases at V and 6 bases at J, leaving 8 bases unmatched. CDR1 is SQVTM, CDR2 ANQGSEA, per germline.

DNA of the CDR3: TGTGCCAGCAGCTCCAGAAGCCACAATGAGCAGTTCTTC. This encodes CASSSRSHNEQFF. The V gene is TRBV11-2, the J gene TRBJ2-1; D ambiguous. V was pared by 4 bases and J by 5 bases, with 9 bases between. This CDR3 contains 13 residues. CDR1 is SGHAT and CDR2 is FQNNGV in the germline V gene.

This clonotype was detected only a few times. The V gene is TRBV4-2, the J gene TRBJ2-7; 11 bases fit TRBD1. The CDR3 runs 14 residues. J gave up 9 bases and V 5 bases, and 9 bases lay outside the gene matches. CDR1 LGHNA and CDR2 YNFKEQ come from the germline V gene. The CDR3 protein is CASSSRDRGDAQYF. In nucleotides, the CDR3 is TGTGCCAGCAGCTCCCGGGACAGGGGGGACGCGCAGTACTTC.